The 11 T cell receptor beta chains given below trace back to one sample, sequenced in a study of metastatic and nonmetastatic thyroid tumors. With MiXCR, TCRdb called clones anew from the PCR reads. The repertoire consists of around 70,000 clones, with less than 20% occurring once and the leading ten covering around 13%. Every patient underwent thyroid surgery untreated. Sequences were obtained from blood. These receptors were collected from a female donor with papillary thyroid cancer or a benign thyroid nodule (not recorded which). Some clones in this sample may be carry-over from other donors' samples.

The chain has TRBV20-1 and TRBJ1-4, with D unclear. This CDR3 has 13 residues. Germline V gene lookup returns CDR1 DFQATT and CDR2 SNEGSKA (reference sequence). Trimming pared 5 bases from V and 1 base from J, leaving 8 bases between. The CDR3 loop is CSAETETNEKLFF. The CDR3 region has the DNA TGCAGTGCTGAGACGGAAACTAATGAAAAACTGTTTTTT.

This clone was counted only a few times. J is TRBJ2-1 and V is TRBV6-1; no clear D gene. The CDR3 runs to 13 residues. V lost 7 bases and J lost 2, with 9 bases in between. CDR1 MNHNS and CDR2 SASEGT come from the germline V gene. In DNA, the CDR3 is TGTGCCAGCACCCCTCGGCCCTACAATGAGCAGTTCTTC. This gives the protein CASTPRPYNEQFF.

The chain combines TRBV30 with TRBJ1-2; tentative D call: TRBD1 (6 bases). The CDR3 consists of 12 residues. Per the germline V gene, CDR1 is GTSNPN and CDR2 is SVGIG (reference sequence). Trimming cost V 0 bases and J 8 bases, with 10 bases left between them. The CDR3, as DNA: TGTGCCTGGAGTGTCTCGGGGGGCGGCTACACCTTC. Encoded protein: CAWSVSGGGYTF.

This clone was counted many times. The J gene is TRBJ2-7, the V gene TRBV6-4; 7 positions agree with TRBD1. Germline trimming cut 6 bases from V and 0 bases from J; bases unmatched to any gene: 2. The CDR3 sequence is 13 residues long. Germline loops: CDR1 MRHNA, CDR2 SNTAGT. The CDR3 is CASSDRDSYEQYF. The CDR3 bases are TGTGCCAGCAGCGACAGGGACTCCTACGAGCAGTACTTC.

The table lists this clone with many counts. The rearrangement links TRBV6-1 to TRBJ1-5, with a possible D match to TRBD1 (6 bases). The ends were cut back, 10 bases at V and 5 bases at J, with 12 bases in the middle. This CDR3 comprises 12 residues. CDR1 MNHNS and CDR2 SASEGT come from the germline V gene. The CDR3 DNA reads TGTGCCACGCAGGGGTCGGATCAGCCCCAGCATTTT. Amino acid sequence: CATQGSDQPQHF.

The table lists this clone with many counts. J is TRBJ2-1 and V is TRBV29-1; D could derive from TRBD1 or TRBD2 (5 bases each). This CDR3 region has 14 residues. Trimming removed 7 bases at V and 6 bases at J, with 19 bases between. Germline V gene data show CDR1 as SQVTM and CDR2 as ANQGSEA. CDR3 sequence: CSALDTGGVNEQFF. The CDR3 region has the DNA TGCAGCGCACTAGACACAGGAGGTGTCAATGAGCAGTTCTTC.

This clone was counted at least ten times. The rearrangement links TRBV6-5 to TRBJ2-7, with D perhaps being TRBD1 or TRBD2 (5 bases each). The CDR3 consists of 13 residues. Trimming took off 2 bases at V and 0 bases at J, with 5 bases between the two ends. Looked up from germline, CDR1 is MNHEY and CDR2 is SVGAGI. For the CDR3, the DNA is TGTGCCAGCAGTTACGGGGGCTCCTACGAGCAGTACTTC. Its translation: CASSYGGSYEQYF.

This clone was picked up a small number of times. The chain is built from TRBV12-5 and TRBJ1-2; a possible D gene is TRBD1 (5 bases). The CDR3 covers 18 residues. From germline, CDR1 is LGHNT and CDR2 FRNRAP. Trimming took off 6 bases at V and 9 bases at J, with 32 bases between the two ends. CDR3 nucleotide sequence: TGTGCTAGTGGCTCCGGCGGGACGGGCCCTTCTGCTGGTCGCTGCTACACCTTC. This translates into CASGSGGTGPSAGRCYTF.

In this sample, this clone turned up many times. The chain links TRBV27 to TRBJ2-3; 9 bases are a match to TRBD2. Germline trimming cut 5 bases from V and 0 bases from J; bases unmatched to any gene: 12. Germline loops: CDR1 MNHEY, CDR2 SMNVEV (reference sequence). This CDR3 is built from 18 residues. Here the CDR3 DNA reads TGTGCCAGCAGTAAGGGTTTTAGCGGGGGCTCGAGCACAGATACGCAGTATTTT. This sequence encodes CASSKGFSGGSSTDTQYF.

The rearrangement uses TRBV11-2 and TRBJ2-1; TRBD2 aligns across 8 bases. The CDR3 consists of 16 residues. V trimming: 5 bases; J trimming: 9 bases; junction bases outside the gene matches: 15. Germline CDR1 and CDR2: SGHAT and FQNNGV. CDR3 protein: CASSPTTSERKSEQFF. As DNA, the CDR3 is TGTGCCAGCAGCCCTACGACTAGCGAGAGGAAGAGTGAGCAGTTCTTC.

This clone was counted at least ten times. V and J are TRBV28 and TRBJ2-3, with TRBD2 matching over 14 bases. The V and J ends lost 5 bases and 1 base, in that order; junction bases with no gene match: 2. Germline V gene lookup returns CDR1 MDHEN and CDR2 SYDVKM. The length of the CDR3 is 16 residues. The CDR3 DNA follows: TGTGCCAGCAGTGCGGGACTAGCGGGAGGCACAGATACGCAGTATTTT. Protein product: CASSAGLAGGTDTQYF. Complete variable domain (other parts from reference TRBV28 and TRBJ2-3): DVKVTQSSRYLVKRTGEKVFLECVQDMDHENMFWYRQDPGLGLRLIYFSYDVKMKEKGDIPEGYSVSREKKERFSLILESASTNQTSMYLCASSAGLAGGTDTQYFGPGTRLTVL.